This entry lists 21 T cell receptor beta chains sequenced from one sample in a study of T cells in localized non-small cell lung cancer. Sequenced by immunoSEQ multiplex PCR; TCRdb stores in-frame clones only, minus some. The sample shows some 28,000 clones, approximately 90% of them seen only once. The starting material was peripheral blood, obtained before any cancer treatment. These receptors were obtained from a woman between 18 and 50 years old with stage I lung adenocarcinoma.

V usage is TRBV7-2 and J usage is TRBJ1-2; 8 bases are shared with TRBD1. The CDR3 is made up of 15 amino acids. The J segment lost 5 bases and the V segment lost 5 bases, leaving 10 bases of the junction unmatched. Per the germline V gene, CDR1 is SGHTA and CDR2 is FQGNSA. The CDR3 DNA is TGTGCCAGCAGCCAAGCCACAGGGGGAGGATATGGCTACACCTTC. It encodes CASSQATGGGYGYTF.

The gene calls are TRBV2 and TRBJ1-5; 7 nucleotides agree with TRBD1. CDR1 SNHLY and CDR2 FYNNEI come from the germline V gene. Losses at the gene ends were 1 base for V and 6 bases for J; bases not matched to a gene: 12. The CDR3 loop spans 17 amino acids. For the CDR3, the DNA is TGTGCCAGCAGTGAAGTCTACAGGGGCCCTTCCAGTCAGCCCCAGCATTTT. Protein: CASSEVYRGPSSQPQHF.

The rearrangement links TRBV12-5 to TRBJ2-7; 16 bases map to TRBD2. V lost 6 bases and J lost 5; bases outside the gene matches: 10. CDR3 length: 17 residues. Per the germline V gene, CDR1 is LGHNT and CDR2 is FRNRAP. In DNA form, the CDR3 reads TGTGCTAGTGGGGGTCCACTGGGACTAGCGGGAGGGGACGAGCAGTACTTC. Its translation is CASGGPLGLAGGDEQYF.

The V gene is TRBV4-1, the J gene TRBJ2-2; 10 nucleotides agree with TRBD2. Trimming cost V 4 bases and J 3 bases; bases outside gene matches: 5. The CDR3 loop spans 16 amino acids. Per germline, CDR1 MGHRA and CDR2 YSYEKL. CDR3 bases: TGCGCCAGCAGCCTAACTAGCGGGACATACACCGGGGAGCTGTTTTTT. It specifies CASSLTSGTYTGELFF.

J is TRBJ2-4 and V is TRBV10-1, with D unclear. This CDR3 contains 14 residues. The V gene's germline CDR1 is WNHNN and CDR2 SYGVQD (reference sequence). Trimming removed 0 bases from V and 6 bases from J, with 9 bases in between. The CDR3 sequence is CASSESGLGNIQYF. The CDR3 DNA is TGCGCCAGCAGTGAGTCAGGATTGGGAAACATTCAGTACTTC.

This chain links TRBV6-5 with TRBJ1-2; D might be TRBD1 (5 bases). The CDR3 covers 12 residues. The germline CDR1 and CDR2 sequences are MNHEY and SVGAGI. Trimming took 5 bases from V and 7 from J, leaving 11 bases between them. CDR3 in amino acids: CASSNGGSGYTF. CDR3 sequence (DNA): TGTGCCAGCAGTAACGGGGGAAGTGGCTACACCTTC.

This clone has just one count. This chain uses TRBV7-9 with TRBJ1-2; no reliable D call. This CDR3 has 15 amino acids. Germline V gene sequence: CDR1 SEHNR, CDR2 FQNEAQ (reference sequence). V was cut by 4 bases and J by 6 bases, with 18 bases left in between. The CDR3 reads CASSSPGSRADGYTF. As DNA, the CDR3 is TGTGCCAGCAGCTCACCGGGATCAAGGGCAGATGGCTACACCTTC.

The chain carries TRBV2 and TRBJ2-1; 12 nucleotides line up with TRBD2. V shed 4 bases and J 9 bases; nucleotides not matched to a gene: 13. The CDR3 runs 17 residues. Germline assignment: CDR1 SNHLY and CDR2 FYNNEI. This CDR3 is CASSARTSGINIGEQFF. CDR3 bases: TGTGCCAGCAGTGCCCGGACTAGCGGGATAAACATTGGTGAGCAGTTCTTC.

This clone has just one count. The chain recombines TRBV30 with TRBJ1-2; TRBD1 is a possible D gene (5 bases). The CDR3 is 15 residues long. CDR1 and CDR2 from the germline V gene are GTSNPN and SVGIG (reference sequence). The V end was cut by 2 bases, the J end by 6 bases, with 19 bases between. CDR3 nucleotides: TGTGCCTGGAGTCCCCCCCAGGGAAGCCCCCATGGCTACACCTTC. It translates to CAWSPPQGSPHGYTF.

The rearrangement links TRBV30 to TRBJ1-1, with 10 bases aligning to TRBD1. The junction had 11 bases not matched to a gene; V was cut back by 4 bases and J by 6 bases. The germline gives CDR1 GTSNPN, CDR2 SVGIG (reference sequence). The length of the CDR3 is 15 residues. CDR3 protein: CAWTRWGTGESEAFF. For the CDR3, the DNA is TGTGCCTGGACCAGGTGGGGGACAGGGGAATCTGAAGCTTTCTTT.

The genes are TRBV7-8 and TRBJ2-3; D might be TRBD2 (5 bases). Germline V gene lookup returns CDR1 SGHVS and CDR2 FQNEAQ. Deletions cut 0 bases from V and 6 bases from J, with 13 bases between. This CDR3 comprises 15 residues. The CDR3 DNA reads TGTGCCAGCAGCTTAGCCAAGGACTCACCGGATACGCAGTATTTT. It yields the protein CASSLAKDSPDTQYF.

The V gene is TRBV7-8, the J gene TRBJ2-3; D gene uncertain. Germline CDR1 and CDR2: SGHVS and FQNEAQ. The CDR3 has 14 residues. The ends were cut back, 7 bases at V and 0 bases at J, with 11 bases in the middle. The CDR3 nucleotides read TGTGCCAGCACATTAGGAGTAAGCACAGATACGCAGTATTTT. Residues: CASTLGVSTDTQYF.

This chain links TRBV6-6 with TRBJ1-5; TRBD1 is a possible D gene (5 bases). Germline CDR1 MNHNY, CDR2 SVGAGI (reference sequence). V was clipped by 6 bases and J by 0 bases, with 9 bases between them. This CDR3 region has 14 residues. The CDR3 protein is CASRVDSSNQPQHF. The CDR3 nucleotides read TGTGCCAGCAGGGTTGACAGTAGCAATCAGCCCCAGCATTTT.

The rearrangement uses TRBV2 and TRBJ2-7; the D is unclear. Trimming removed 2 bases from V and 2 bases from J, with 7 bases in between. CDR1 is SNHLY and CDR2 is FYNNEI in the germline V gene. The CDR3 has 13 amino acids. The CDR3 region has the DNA TGTGCCAGCAGTGAAAGGGTGACCTACGAGCAGTACTTC. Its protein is CASSERVTYEQYF.

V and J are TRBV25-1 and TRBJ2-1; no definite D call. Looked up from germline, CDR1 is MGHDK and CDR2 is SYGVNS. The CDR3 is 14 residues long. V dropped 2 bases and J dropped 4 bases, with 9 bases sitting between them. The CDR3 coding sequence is TGTGCCAGCAGTGAAACCTTGGGGTACAATGAGCAGTTCTTC. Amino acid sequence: CASSETLGYNEQFF. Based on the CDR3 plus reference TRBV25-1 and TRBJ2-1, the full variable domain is EADIYQTPRYLVIGTGKKITLECSQTMGHDKMYWYQQDPGMELHLIHYSYGVNSTEKGDLSSESTVSRIRTEHFPLTLESARPSHTSQYLCASSETLGYNEQFFGPGTRLTVL.

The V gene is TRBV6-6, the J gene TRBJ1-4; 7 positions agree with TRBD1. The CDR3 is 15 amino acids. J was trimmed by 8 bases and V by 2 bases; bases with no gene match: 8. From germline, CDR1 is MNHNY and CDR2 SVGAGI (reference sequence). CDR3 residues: CASSYLNRGGEKLFF. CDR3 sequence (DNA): TGTGCCAGCAGTTACCTCAACAGGGGTGGGGAAAAACTGTTTTTT.

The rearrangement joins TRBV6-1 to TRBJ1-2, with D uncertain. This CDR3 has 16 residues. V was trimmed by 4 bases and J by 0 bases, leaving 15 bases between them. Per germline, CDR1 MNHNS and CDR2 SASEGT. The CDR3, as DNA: TGTGCCAGCAGTGGGACCCAAGATAGAGCTAACTATGGCTACACCTTC. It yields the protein CASSGTQDRANYGYTF.

The DNA for the CDR3 is TGTGCCAGCAGCGTAGTCCCCGGCCCGCTTAACACTGAAGCTTTCTTT. Protein sequence: CASSVVPGPLNTEAFF. This chain links TRBV9 with TRBJ1-1; D gene ambiguous. V gave up 0 bases and J gave up 2 bases, with 14 bases separating them. CDR1 is SGDLS and CDR2 is YYNGEE in the germline V gene. This CDR3 is built from 16 residues.

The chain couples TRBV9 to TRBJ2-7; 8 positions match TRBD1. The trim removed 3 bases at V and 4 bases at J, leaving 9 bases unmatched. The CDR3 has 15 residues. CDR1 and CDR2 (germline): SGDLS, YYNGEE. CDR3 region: CASSASGTGIYEQYF. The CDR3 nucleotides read TGTGCCAGCAGCGCGTCCGGGACAGGAATATACGAGCAGTACTTC.

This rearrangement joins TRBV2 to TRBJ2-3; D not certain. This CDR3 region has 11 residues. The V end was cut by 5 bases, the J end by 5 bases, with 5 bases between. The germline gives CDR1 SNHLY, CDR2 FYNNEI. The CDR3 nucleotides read TGTGCCAGCAGTTTAAGAGATACGCAGTATTTT. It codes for CASSLRDTQYF.

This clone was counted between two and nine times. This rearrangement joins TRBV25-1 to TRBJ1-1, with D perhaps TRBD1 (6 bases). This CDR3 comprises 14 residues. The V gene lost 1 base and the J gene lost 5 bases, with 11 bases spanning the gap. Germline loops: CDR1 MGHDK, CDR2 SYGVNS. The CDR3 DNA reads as TGTGCCAGCAGTGAATCAGGGGCGAGAACTGAAGCTTTCTTT. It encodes CASSESGARTEAFF.